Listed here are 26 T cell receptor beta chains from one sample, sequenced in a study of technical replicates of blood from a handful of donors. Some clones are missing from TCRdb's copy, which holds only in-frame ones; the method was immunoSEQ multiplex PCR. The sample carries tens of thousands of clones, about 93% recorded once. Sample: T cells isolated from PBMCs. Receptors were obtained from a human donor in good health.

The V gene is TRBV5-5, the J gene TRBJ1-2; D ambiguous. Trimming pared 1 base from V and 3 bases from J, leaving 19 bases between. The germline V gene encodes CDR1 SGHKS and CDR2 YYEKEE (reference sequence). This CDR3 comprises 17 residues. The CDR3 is CASSLSNWAGNYYGYTF. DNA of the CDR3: TGTGCCAGCAGCTTGTCCAATTGGGCGGGGAACTACTATGGCTACACCTTC.

The CDR3 region has the DNA TGTGCCAGCAGCTTAGTTCTCAGATCCACCTACGAGCAGTACTTC. It specifies CASSLVLRSTYEQYF. This chain connects TRBV11-2 to TRBJ2-7; D is unresolved. The germline CDR1 and CDR2 sequences are SGHAT and FQNNGV. The CDR3 extends over 15 amino acids. Trimming removed 1 base at V and 2 bases at J, with 12 bases between.

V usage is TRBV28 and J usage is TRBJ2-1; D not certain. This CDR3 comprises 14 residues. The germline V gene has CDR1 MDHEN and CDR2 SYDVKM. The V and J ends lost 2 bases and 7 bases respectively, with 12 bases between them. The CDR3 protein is CASSLEFIVNEQFF. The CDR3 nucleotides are TGTGCCAGCAGTTTAGAGTTTATAGTGAATGAGCAGTTCTTC.

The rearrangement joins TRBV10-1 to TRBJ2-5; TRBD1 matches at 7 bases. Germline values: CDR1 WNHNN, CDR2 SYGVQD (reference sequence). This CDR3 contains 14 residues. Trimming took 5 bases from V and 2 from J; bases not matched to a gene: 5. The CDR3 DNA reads TGCGCCAGCAGTAACAGGGGTAGGCAAGAGACCCAGTACTTC. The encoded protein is CASSNRGRQETQYF.

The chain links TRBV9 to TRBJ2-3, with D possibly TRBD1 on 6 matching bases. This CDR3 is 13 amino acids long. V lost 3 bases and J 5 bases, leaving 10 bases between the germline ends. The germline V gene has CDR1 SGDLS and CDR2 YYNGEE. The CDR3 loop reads CASSASRGDTQYF. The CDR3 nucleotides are TGTGCCAGCAGCGCCAGCAGGGGAGATACGCAGTATTTT.

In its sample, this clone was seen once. CDR3 in DNA: TGTGCCAGCAGCTTAACCCGGGGGGCCCGCGGTCCCAAAAACATTCAGTACTTC. This sequence encodes CASSLTRGARGPKNIQYF. This chain links TRBV7-9 with TRBJ2-4; D perhaps matches TRBD2 (7 bases). Trimming took off 2 bases at V and 2 bases at J, with 19 bases between the two ends. The CDR3 runs 18 residues. CDR1 and CDR2 from the germline V gene are SEHNR and FQNEAQ (reference sequence).

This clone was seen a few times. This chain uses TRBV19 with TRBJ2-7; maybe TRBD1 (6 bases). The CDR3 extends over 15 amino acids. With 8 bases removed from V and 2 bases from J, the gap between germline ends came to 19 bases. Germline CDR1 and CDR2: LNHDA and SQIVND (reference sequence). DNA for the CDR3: TGTGCCAGTGCCTCAGGGGCTTGGCCTACCTACGAGCAGTACTTC. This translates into CASASGAWPTYEQYF. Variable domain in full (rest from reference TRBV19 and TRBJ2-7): DGGITQSPKYLFRKEGQNVTLSCEQNLNHDAMYWYRQDPGQGLRLIYYSQIVNDFQKGDIAEGYSVSREKKESFPLTVTSAQKNPTAFYLCASASGAWPTYEQYFGPGTRLTVT.

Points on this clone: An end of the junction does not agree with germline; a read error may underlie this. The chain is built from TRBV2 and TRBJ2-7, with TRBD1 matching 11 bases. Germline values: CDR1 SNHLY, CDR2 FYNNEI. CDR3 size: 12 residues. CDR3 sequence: CASTIGGQGEDF. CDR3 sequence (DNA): TGTGCCAGCACCATTGGGGGACAGGGGGAGGACTTC.

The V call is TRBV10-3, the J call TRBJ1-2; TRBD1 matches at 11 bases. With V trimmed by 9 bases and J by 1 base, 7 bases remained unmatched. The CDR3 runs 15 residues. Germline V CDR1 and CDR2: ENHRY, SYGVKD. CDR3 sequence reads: CAIRTGGVFNYGYTF. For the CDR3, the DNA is TGTGCCATTCGGACAGGGGGCGTTTTTAACTATGGCTACACCTTC.

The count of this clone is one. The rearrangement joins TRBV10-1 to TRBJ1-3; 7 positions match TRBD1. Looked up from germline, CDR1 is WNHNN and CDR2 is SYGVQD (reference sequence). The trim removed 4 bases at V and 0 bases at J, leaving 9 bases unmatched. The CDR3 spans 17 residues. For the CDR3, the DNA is TGCGCCAGCAGTGGATCCGGGACAGCTAGCTCTGGAAACACCATATATTTT. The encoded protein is CASSGSGTASSGNTIYF.

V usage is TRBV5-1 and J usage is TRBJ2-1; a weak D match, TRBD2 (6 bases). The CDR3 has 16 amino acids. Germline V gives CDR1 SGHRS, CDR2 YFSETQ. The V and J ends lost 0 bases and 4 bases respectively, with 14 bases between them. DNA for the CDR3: TGCGCCAGCAGCTTGGAGGGAAGGAGGGCGTACAATGAGCAGTTCTTC. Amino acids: CASSLEGRRAYNEQFF.

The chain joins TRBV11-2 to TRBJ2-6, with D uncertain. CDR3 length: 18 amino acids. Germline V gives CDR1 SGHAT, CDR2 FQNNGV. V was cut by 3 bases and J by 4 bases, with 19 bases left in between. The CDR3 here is CASSLFRLPFTGANVLTF. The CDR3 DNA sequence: TGTGCCAGCAGCTTGTTCCGACTTCCATTCACCGGGGCCAACGTCCTGACTTTC.

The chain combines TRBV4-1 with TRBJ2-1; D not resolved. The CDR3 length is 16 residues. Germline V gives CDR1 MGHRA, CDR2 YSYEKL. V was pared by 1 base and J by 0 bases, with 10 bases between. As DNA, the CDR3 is TGCGCCAGCAGCCAAGGTTCCCCTCGCTCCTACAATGAGCAGTTCTTC. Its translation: CASSQGSPRSYNEQFF.

The CDR3: CASARSSGKSSYNEQFF. CDR3 DNA sequence: TGTGCCAGCGCCCGGTCTAGCGGGAAAAGCTCCTACAATGAGCAGTTCTTC. J is TRBJ2-1 and V is TRBV9; 9 positions match TRBD2. The germline V gene encodes CDR1 SGDLS and CDR2 YYNGEE. Germline trimming cut 7 bases from V and 0 bases from J; bases unmatched to any gene: 11. CDR3 size: 17 residues. Full variable domain (remainder filled in from reference TRBV9 and TRBJ2-1): DSGVTQTPKHLITATGQRVTLRCSPRSGDLSVYWYQQSLDQGLQFLIQYYNGEERAKGNILERFSAQQFPDLHSELNLSSLELGDSALYFCASARSSGKSSYNEQFFGPGTRLTVL.

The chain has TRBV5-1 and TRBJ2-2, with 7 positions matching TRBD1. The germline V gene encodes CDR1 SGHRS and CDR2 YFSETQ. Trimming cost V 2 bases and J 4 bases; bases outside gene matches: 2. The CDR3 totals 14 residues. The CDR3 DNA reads TGCGCCAGCAGCTTAGACAGGGCCACCGGGGAGCTGTTTTTT. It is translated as CASSLDRATGELFF.

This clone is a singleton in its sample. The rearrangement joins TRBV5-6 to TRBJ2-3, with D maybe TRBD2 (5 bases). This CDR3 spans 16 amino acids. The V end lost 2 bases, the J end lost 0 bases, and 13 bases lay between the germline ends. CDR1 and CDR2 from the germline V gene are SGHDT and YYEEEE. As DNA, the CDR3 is TGTGCCAGCAGCTTCGCGAGGGATACTAGCACAGATACGCAGTATTTT. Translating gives CASSFARDTSTDTQYF.

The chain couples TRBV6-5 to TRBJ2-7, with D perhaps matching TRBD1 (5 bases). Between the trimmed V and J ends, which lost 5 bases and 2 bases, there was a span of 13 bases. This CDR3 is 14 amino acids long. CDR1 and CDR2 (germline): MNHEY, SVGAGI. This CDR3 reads CASSGAQTAYEQYF. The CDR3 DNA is TGTGCCAGCAGTGGGGCCCAAACGGCCTACGAGCAGTACTTC.

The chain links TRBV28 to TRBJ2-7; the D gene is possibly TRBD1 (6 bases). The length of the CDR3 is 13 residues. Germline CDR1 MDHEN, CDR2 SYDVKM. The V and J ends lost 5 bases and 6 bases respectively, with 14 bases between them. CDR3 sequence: CASSPTGYGEQYF. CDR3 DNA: TGTGCCAGCAGTCCTACAGGGTATGGCGAGCAGTACTTC.

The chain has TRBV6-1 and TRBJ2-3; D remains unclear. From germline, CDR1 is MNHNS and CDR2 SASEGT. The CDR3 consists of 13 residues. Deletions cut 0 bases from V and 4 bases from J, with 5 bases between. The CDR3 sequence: CASSEASPDTQYF. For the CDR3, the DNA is TGTGCCAGCAGTGAAGCAAGCCCAGATACGCAGTATTTT.

This CDR3 reads CASSLQGASTEAFF. As DNA, the CDR3 is TGTGCCAGCAGTCTTCAGGGGGCTAGCACTGAAGCTTTCTTT. The chain uses TRBV27 and TRBJ1-1; the match to TRBD1 covers 8 bases. Germline V lookup: CDR1 MNHEY, CDR2 SMNVEV (reference sequence). CDR3 length equals 14 residues. After removal of 5 bases from V and 4 bases from J, the junction contained 6 bases not matched to a gene.

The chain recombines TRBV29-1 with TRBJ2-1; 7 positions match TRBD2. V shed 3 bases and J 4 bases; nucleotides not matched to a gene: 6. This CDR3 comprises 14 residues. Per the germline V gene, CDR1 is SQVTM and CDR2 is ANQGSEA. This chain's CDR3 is CSVDFSGPYNEQFF. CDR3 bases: TGCAGCGTTGACTTTAGCGGGCCTTACAATGAGCAGTTCTTC.

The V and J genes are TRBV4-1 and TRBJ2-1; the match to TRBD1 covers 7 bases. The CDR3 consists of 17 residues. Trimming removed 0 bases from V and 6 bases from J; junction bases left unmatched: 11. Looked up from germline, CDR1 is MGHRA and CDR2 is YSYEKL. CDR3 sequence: CASSQDRGTALFNEQFF. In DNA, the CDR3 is TGCGCCAGCAGCCAAGATCGAGGGACAGCACTTTTCAATGAGCAGTTCTTC.

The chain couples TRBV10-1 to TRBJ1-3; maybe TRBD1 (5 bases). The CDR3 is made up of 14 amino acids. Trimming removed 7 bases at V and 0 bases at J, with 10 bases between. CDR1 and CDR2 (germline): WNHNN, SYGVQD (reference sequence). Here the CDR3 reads CASKAGNSGNTIYF. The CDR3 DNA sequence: TGCGCCAGCAAGGCAGGGAACTCTGGAAACACCATATATTTT.

CDR3 nucleotides: TGTGCCAGCAGTGTACAGGGTGGGGAGCAGTACTTC. Amino acids: CASSVQGGEQYF. The chain couples TRBV27 to TRBJ2-7, with D possibly TRBD1 on 6 matching bases. The V end was cut by 5 bases, the J end by 7 bases, with 12 bases between. The CDR3 loop spans 12 amino acids. Germline lookup yields CDR1 MNHEY and CDR2 SMNVEV (reference sequence).

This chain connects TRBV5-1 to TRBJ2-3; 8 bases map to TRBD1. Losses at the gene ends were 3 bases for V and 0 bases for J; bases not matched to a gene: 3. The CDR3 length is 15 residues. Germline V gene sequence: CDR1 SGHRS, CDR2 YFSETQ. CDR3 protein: CASSSDRASTDTQYF. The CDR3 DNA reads TGCGCCAGCAGCTCGGACAGGGCCAGCACAGATACGCAGTATTTT.

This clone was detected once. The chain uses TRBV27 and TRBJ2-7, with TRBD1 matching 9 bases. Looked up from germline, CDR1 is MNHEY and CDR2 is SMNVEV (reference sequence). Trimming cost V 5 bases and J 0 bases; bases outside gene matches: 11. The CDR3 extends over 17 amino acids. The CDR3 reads CASSPGTGNGPSYEQYF. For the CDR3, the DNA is TGTGCCAGCAGTCCGGGGACAGGGAACGGTCCCTCCTACGAGCAGTACTTC.